What follows describes a single T cell receptor (beta chain). Its binding antigen is unknown. Per-nucleotide qualities are absent, and no much larger clonotype sits a single base away. Libraries were prepared through PCR. The instrument given in TCRdb is Illumina HiSeq 2500. To normalize quantification of the TCRbeta repertoire, the TCR libraries were built with molecular barcoding that relied on unique molecular identifiers. Clones were called with MiXCR by TCRdb after fastp trimmed the public reads at Q25, and only in-frame beta chains were retained. Rows with one shared CDR3 protein collapse into an entry with the most common genes and DNA. This sample comprises 600,000 to 700,000 distinct CDR3 sequences, around a sixth of them detected only once. The top ten clones comprise approximately 1% of the sample. The data belong to a study of T-cell reconstitution after alpha-beta-depleted transplantation in children (dated by TCRdb to the mid-2010s). In the study overall: T-cell immune reconstitution after TCRalphabeta/CD19-depleted allogeneic hematopoietic cell transplantation in children was quantitatively tracked in the study by means of TCR repertoire profiling.

The CDR3 goes from the cysteine to the phenylalanine over 14 residues. Just the 42-base CDR3 DNA is kept, in frame starting at base 1. As encoded in the germline V gene, CDR1 is MDHEN while CDR2 is SYDVKM. From V the trimming removes 6 bases and from J it removes 0 bases, while the gene matches leave 3 bases of the junction unaccounted for. Sample: PBMCs from the stem cell graft donor, taken from the stem cell graft. The rearranged segments are TRBV28 and TRBJ1-2; 8 bases in the junction line up with TRBD1. This TCR was sampled from a human donor who donated a stem cell graft to a child with acute myeloid leukemia. This receptor carries the CDR3 CASRTQGANYGYTF. The nucleotide sequence is TGTGCCAGCAGGACACAGGGGGCTAACTATGGCTACACCTTC.